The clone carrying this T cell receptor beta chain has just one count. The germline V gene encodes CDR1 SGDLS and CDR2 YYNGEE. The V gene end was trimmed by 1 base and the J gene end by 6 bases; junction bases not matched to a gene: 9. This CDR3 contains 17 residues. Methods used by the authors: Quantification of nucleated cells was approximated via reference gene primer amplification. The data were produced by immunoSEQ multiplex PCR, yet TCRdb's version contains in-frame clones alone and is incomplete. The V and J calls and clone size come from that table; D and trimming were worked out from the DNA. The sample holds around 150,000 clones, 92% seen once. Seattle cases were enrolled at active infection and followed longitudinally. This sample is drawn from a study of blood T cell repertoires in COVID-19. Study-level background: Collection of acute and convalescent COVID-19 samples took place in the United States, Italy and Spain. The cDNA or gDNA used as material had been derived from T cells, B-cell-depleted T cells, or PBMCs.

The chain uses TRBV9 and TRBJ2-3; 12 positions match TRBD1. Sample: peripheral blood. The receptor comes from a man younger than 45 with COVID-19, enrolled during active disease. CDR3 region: CASSVKAGTGGVDTQYF. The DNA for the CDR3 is TGTGCCAGCAGCGTAAAGGCAGGGACAGGGGGCGTGGATACGCAGTATTTT.